Included here is one T cell receptor beta chain sequence, with context. Trimming at V came to 3 bases and at J to 6 bases, leaving 4 bases not matched to a gene. From germline, CDR1 is KGHSH and CDR2 LQKENI. The CDR3 has 14 amino acids. This entry is derived from a study of blood T cell repertoires in COVID-19. Overall study: Samples of COVID-19 (acute and convalescent) were obtained from the United States, Italy and Spain. The cDNA or gDNA used as material had been derived from T cells, B-cell-depleted T cells, or PBMCs.

Sequencing was performed with immunoSEQ multiplex PCR; in TCRdb, only in-frame clones are kept and a portion is missing. The sample has around 100,000 clones; about 85% are singletons. This sequence joins TRBV18 and TRBJ1-2; the match to TRBD1 covers 10 bases. Sequenced sample: peripheral blood. The TCR originated in a human donor in a cohort sampled during active COVID-19. CDR3 in amino acids: CASSPDDRGHGYTF. The CDR3 DNA reads TGTGCCAGCTCACCGGATGACAGGGGGCATGGCTACACCTTC.